This T cell receptor beta chain was sequenced during a study of OX40 agonist ivuxolimab in advanced cancers. Study overall: It was permissible to have had prior anti-PD-1, anti-PD-L1 or anti-CTLA-4 therapy, and around 40% had some. Points from the study as a whole: In CD8+ T cells, expanded clones were on average more numerous than in CD4+. Antigen targets of the expanded peripheral T cells went undetermined. The CD4+ and CD8+ T cells in the blood had expanded clonally by week 6 at 0.1 to 3.0 mg/kg.

On this clone: Its antigen is unidentified.

The germline gives CDR1 SNHLY, CDR2 FYNNEI. The ends were cut back, 6 bases at V and 0 bases at J, with 6 bases in the middle. This CDR3 has 13 amino acids. Sequenced by immunoSEQ multiplex PCR; TCRdb stores in-frame clones only, minus some. Seen here are under 150,000 clones, about nine tenths observed once, and the top ten hold less than 1.1%. The gene calls are TRBV2 and TRBJ1-5; D gene uncertain. The specimen was CD4+ or CD8+ T cells sorted from blood, collected in a trial of the OX40 agonist ivuxolimab. This clonotype was obtained from an adult with an advanced solid tumor such as melanoma, head and neck, liver or kidney cancer. CDR3 sequence (DNA): TGTGCCAGCAGGGGCATTAGCAATCAGCCCCAGCATTTT. Translating gives CASRGISNQPQHF.